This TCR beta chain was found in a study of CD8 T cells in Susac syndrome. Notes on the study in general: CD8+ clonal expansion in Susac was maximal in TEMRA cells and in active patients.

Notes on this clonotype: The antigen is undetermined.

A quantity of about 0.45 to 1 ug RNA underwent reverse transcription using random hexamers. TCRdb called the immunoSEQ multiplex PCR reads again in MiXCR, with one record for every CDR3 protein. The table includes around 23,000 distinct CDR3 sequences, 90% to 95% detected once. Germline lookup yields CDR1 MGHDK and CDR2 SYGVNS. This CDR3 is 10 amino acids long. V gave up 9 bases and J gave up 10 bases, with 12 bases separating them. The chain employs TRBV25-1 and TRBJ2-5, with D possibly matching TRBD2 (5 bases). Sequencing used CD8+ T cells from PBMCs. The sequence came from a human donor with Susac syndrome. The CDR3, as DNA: TGTGCCAGTGGATCCGGGGACCAGTACTTC. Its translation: CASGSGDQYF.